The 17 T cell receptor beta chains listed next were all sequenced from one sample in a study of molecular identifiers for immune sequencing clone quantification. TCRdb analysed the PCR reads with MiXCR anew, one entry per CDR3 protein. The table records 10,000 or so distinct CDR3 sequences, around 20% of them present only once. What was sequenced was naive CD8+ T cells from blood, with Jurkat cell RNA spiked in. The subset is: FACS-sorted CD8+CD4-CCR7+CD45RA+ naive T cells. These receptors originate from a human donor in good health. Some libraries in this study had Jurkat cell RNA spiked in.

This clonotype was detected only a few times. This could be a read error, since a much larger clone is one nucleotide away. The chain employs TRBV7-8 and TRBJ2-5, with no clear D. V lost 7 bases and J lost 5, with 20 bases in between. CDR3 size: 15 residues. Germline lookup yields CDR1 SGHVS and CDR2 FQNEAQ. For the CDR3, the DNA is TGTGCCAGCAATTGGATCCTTGCAAGGTCGGAGACCCAGTACTTC. Translating it yields CASNWILARSETQYF.

This clonotype is classed as medium-sized. The V and J genes are TRBV20-1 and TRBJ2-7; 8 bases align to TRBD2. This CDR3 spans 15 amino acids. The V segment lost 5 bases and the J segment 0 bases; nucleotides outside the gene matches: 9. The germline gives CDR1 DFQATT, CDR2 SNEGSKA (reference sequence). CDR3 sequence: CSALPLAGSSYEQYF. In DNA form, the CDR3 reads TGCAGTGCTCTACCTTTAGCGGGAAGCTCCTACGAGCAGTACTTC.

Relative to its sample, this clonotype is medium-sized. This chain connects TRBV7-9 to TRBJ1-1; D unclear. V lost 1 base and J lost 1, with 4 bases in between. CDR1 is SEHNR, CDR2 FQNEAQ, per germline (reference sequence). The CDR3 is 13 amino acids. The CDR3 DNA follows: TGTGCCAGCAGCTTAGACCCGAACACTGAAGCTTTCTTT. This sequence encodes CASSLDPNTEAFF. Variable domain in full (rest from reference TRBV7-9 and TRBJ1-1): DTGVSQNPRHKITKRGQNVTFRCDPISEHNRLYWYRQTLGQGPEFLTYFQNEAQLEKSRLLSDRFSAERPKGSFSTLEIQRTEQGDSAMYLCASSLDPNTEAFFGQGTRLTVV.

Comments on this clonotype: An end of the junction differs from the germline gene, which may be a read error. V and J are TRBV27 and TRBJ2-2, with a weak D call TRBD2 (5 bases). The germline CDR1 and CDR2 sequences are MNHEY and SMNVEV (reference sequence). There are 15 residues in the CDR3. In nucleotides, the CDR3 is TGTGCCAGCGGTCCGAATCCATCAGGATCCGGGGAGCCGTTTTTT. It encodes CASGPNPSGSGEPFF.

The chain links TRBV12-3 or TRBV12-4 to TRBJ1-1, with no clear D. Trimming took 7 bases from V and 1 from J, leaving 7 bases between them. The CDR3 has 12 residues. CDR3 loop: CASIPRNTEAFF. The CDR3, as DNA: TGTGCCAGCATCCCCCGGAACACTGAAGCTTTCTTT.

This clonotype was recorded at least ten times. V is TRBV3-1 and J is TRBJ2-5; D unclear. Trimming pared 4 bases from V and 1 base from J, leaving 10 bases between. The CDR3 has 14 amino acids. CDR1 and CDR2 from the germline V gene are LGHDT and YNNKEL (reference sequence). CDR3 nucleotides: TGTGCCAGCAGCCTTCGACACCTCCAAGAGACCCAGTACTTC. It translates to CASSLRHLQETQYF.

By proportion, this clonotype is medium-sized. The CDR3 here is CAWSTTSGSTDTQYF. The CDR3 nucleotides are TGTGCCTGGAGTACGACTAGCGGAAGCACAGATACGCAGTATTTT. The V call is TRBV30, the J call TRBJ2-3; 9 bases agree with TRBD2. The CDR3 consists of 15 residues. CDR1 GTSNPN and CDR2 SVGIG come from the germline V gene (reference sequence). V gave up 2 bases and J gave up 0 bases; unmatched junction bases: 3.

This clonotype was counted only a few times. The V call is TRBV5-3, the J call TRBJ1-5; D is possibly TRBD1 (5 bases). TRBV5-3 is an ORF, with its function uncertain. V shed 6 bases and J shed 3 bases, with 13 bases lying between them. The CDR3 is made up of 14 amino acids. CDR3 amino acids: CARTGTANNQPQHF. As DNA, the CDR3 is TGTGCCAGAACCGGGACCGCCAACAATCAGCCCCAGCATTTT.

This clonotype qualifies as medium-sized. The rearrangement joins TRBV11-2 to TRBJ2-5; either TRBD1 or TRBD2 may supply D (5 bases each). Germline V CDR1 and CDR2: SGHAT, FQNNGV. Trimming removed 5 bases at V and 9 bases at J, with 13 bases between. This CDR3 spans 12 amino acids. CDR3 amino acids: CASSRWGTAQYF. For the CDR3, the DNA is TGTGCCAGCAGCCGCTGGGGGACCGCCCAGTACTTC.

A note on this clonotype: The limits of the CDR3 on the DNA are not certain, so only TCRdb's listed CDR3 is given. The V gene is TRBV4-1, the J gene TRBJ1-2; the table's D call, TRBD1, was not checked against the DNA. The germline CDR1 and CDR2 sequences are MGHRA and YSYEKL. The CDR3 is made up of 14 amino acids, end residues included. The CDR3 protein is CAGSQGQGNYGCTF.

Ten or more counts support this clonotype. The gene calls are TRBV2 and TRBJ2-5, with 14 bases identical to TRBD2. Looked up from germline, CDR1 is SNHLY and CDR2 is FYNNEI. The CDR3 is made up of 19 amino acids. V shed 4 bases, J shed 1 base, and the junction held 11 bases outside the gene matches. The CDR3 DNA sequence: TGTGCCAGCAGTGCGGGACTAGCGGGAGTCTATTATGGCCAAGAGACCCAGTACTTC. It translates to CASSAGLAGVYYGQETQYF.

Concerning this clonotype: Possible read error: a much larger clone is one base away. The conserved closing phenylalanine or tryptophan is absent in this CDR3, likely reflecting a read error. This chain joins TRBV12-3 or TRBV12-4 and TRBJ1-1; D is unclear. The CDR3 is 11 residues long. Trimming removed 3 bases at V and 6 bases at J, with 5 bases between. The CDR3 bases are TGTGCCAGCAGTTTCTCCGCTGAAGCTTTCCTT. It codes for CASSFSAEAFL.

In this sample, this clonotype turned up a few times. V is TRBV13 and J is TRBJ2-1, with a weak D call TRBD2 (6 bases). Germline V gives CDR1 PRHDT, CDR2 FYEKMQ (reference sequence). The CDR3 has 15 amino acids. V lost 5 bases and J lost 4, with 15 bases in between. The CDR3: CASSEGLAPYNEQFF. DNA for the CDR3: TGTGCCAGCAGCGAGGGACTGGCGCCTTACAATGAGCAGTTCTTC.

On this clonotype itself: Since a much larger clone is just one base distant, this may be a read error. CDR3 sequence: CAWSAGGYEQYF. The CDR3 nucleotides are TGTGCCTGGAGTGCTGGCGGTTACGAGCAGTACTTC. The chain is built from TRBV30 and TRBJ2-7; D remains unclear. The CDR3 has 12 residues. Germline V gene data show CDR1 as GTSNPN and CDR2 as SVGIG (reference sequence). V shed 1 base and J shed 4 bases, with 8 bases lying between them.

There are many counts of this clonotype. The CDR3 DNA reads TGTGCCAGCAGTTTATCGAGTCTCCCCACAAGTCCATCCCGTATTAATGAAAAACTGTTTTTT. This translates into CASSLSSLPTSPSRINEKLFF. This rearrangement joins TRBV27 to TRBJ1-4; D is unresolved. The CDR3 sequence is 21 residues long. Germline V gene sequence: CDR1 MNHEY, CDR2 SMNVEV (reference sequence). Trimming took off 0 bases at V and 4 bases at J, with 27 bases between the two ends. The full variable domain, in which reference TRBV27 and TRBJ1-4 provide the parts outside the CDR3, is EAQVTQNPRYLITVTGKKLTVTCSQNMNHEYMSWYRQDPGLGLRQIYYSMNVEVTDKGDVPEGYKVSRKEKRNFPLILESPSPNQTSLYFCASSLSSLPTSPSRINEKLFFGSGTQLSVL.

This clonotype has only one observation. The J gene is TRBJ2-7, the V gene TRBV27, with 9 bases that match TRBD1. The CDR3 runs 16 residues. Germline V gene sequence: CDR1 MNHEY, CDR2 SMNVEV (reference sequence). The V segment lost 5 bases and the J segment 4 bases; nucleotides outside the gene matches: 12. In nucleotides, the CDR3 is TGTGCCAGCAGTCCCAGCACAGGGGGCATCACGTACGAGCAGTACTTC. Amino acid sequence: CASSPSTGGITYEQYF.

This clonotype is medium-sized within its sample. J is TRBJ2-3 and V is TRBV4-1; 8 positions agree with TRBD2. V dropped 4 bases and J dropped 0; count of bases not matched to a gene: 21. CDR3 size: 21 residues. Looked up from germline, CDR1 is MGHRA and CDR2 is YSYEKL. CDR3 amino acids: CASSPRGASGRKVDSTDTQYF. CDR3 DNA: TGCGCCAGCAGCCCCCGGGGGGCCAGCGGGAGAAAGGTGGATAGCACAGATACGCAGTATTTT.